Shown below are 3 T cell receptor beta chains from a single sample sequenced in a study of T cell responses to AZD1222 COVID-19 vaccine. Using immunoSEQ multiplex PCR, the repertoire was profiled, and TCRdb retains in-frame clones only, with some absent. The sample lists 110,000 to 150,000 clones, 80% to 90% occurring once. The material was peripheral blood, obtained on day 0 of AZD1222 vaccination. The receptors derive from an adult in good health.

The J gene is TRBJ2-2, the V gene TRBV5-6; maybe TRBD2 (6 bases). V lost 4 bases and J lost 2, with 15 bases in between. The V gene's germline CDR1 is SGHDT and CDR2 YYEEEE. This CDR3 contains 16 residues. The CDR3 bases are TGTGCCAGCAGCGGAGGGCCTAGCGAAAACACCGGGGAGCTGTTTTTT. Its translation: CASSGGPSENTGELFF.

The V and J genes are TRBV24-1 and TRBJ2-1, with 13 bases that match TRBD2. V shed 2 bases, J shed 5 bases, and the junction held 2 bases outside the gene matches. CDR3 size: 16 residues. The V gene's germline CDR1 is KGHDR and CDR2 SFDVKD. CDR3 sequence: CATSDSGTSGDNEQFF. CDR3 nucleotides: TGTGCCACCAGTGATTCCGGGACTAGCGGGGACAATGAGCAGTTCTTC.

The chain joins TRBV30 to TRBJ2-5, with TRBD1 matching 7 bases. The ends lost 0 bases at V and 5 bases at J; junction bases unmatched: 6. The CDR3 extends over 14 amino acids. Germline CDR1 is GTSNPN and CDR2 is SVGIG (reference sequence). CDR3 DNA: TGTGCCTGGAGTGTAGGGGGCTCTAAGGAGACCCAGTACTTC. Protein product: CAWSVGGSKETQYF.